This T cell receptor beta chain stems from a study of CD8 T cells in ankylosing spondylitis. Molecular-barcoded quantitative 5'-RACE produced these TCR beta libraries. Using its own MiXCR run on the 5' RACE reads, TCRdb lists one record per CDR3 protein. This sample has 200,000 or so distinct CDR3 sequences, with over 10% found just once. Many counts were recorded for this clonotype. The CDR3 totals 15 residues. Germline V CDR1 and CDR2: LNHDA, SQIVND (reference sequence). V gave up 3 bases and J gave up 6 bases; unmatched junction bases: 9. The origin of this receptor is a female donor with ankylosing spondylitis or in good health (not recorded which). Material: blood, either unsorted or a sorted T cell fraction (not recorded which). The chain uses TRBV19 and TRBJ2-3; 7 nucleotides agree with TRBD2. The CDR3 protein is CASSIPSGGADTQYF. The CDR3, as DNA: TGTGCCAGTAGTATCCCTAGCGGAGGCGCGGATACGCAGTATTTT.